What follows is one T cell receptor (beta chain) and its context. What it binds is unknown. Tagging with unique molecular identifiers was a feature of the TCR beta cDNA libraries. A single record per CDR3 protein comes from TCRdb applying MiXCR to the PCR reads. This table has some 500,000 distinct CDR3 sequences, around 40% appearing once. The CDR3 is 15 residues long. Germline loops: CDR1 SGHTA, CDR2 FQGNSA. Losses at the gene ends were 4 bases for V and 5 bases for J; bases not matched to a gene: 7. This entry is derived from a study of post-analysis software for immune sequencing data. As for the study in general: Progressive-relapsing, secondary progressive and relapsing-remitting multiple sclerosis were among the disease courses included. Study-wide points: TRBV5-6, TRBV5-1 and TRBV20-1 were among about 5 TRBV segments more frequent in patients than controls. By F measure, strong co-clustering occurred among samples prepared in the same batch.

This TCR came from a girl aged 5 to 17 with multiple sclerosis. The chain recombines TRBV7-2 with TRBJ1-4; 7 bases agree with TRBD1. Input material: blood. CDR3 bases: TGTGCCAGCAGCTCTGGACAGGCCCCCAATGAAAAACTGTTTTTT. Protein sequence: CASSSGQAPNEKLFF.